This TCR beta chain is from a study of PD-1 blockade in mismatch repair-deficient tumors. Mismatch repair deficiency was confirmed in all patients, by PCR or immunohistochemistry. The table came from immunoSEQ multiplex PCR; TCRdb's copy has only in-frame clones and leaves some out. The sample holds some 130,000 clones; about 90% are singletons and the top ten take approximately 12%. This sequence originates from an adult with mismatch repair-deficient cancer. Sequencing used peripheral blood, obtained 70 to 73 weeks after starting pembrolizumab.

The CDR3 DNA reads as TGTGCCAGCAGCTTAGACGTCACAACCTACGAGCAGTACTTC. It is translated as CASSLDVTTYEQYF. The chain joins TRBV7-9 to TRBJ2-7, with D uncertain. V was trimmed by 1 base and J by 2 bases, leaving 9 bases between them. In germline, CDR1 is SEHNR, CDR2 FQNEAQ (reference sequence). CDR3 size: 14 residues. Drawing the rest from reference TRBV7-9 and TRBJ2-7, the complete variable domain is DTGVSQNPRHKITKRGQNVTFRCDPISEHNRLYWYRQTLGQGPEFLTYFQNEAQLEKSRLLSDRFSAERPKGSFSTLEIQRTEQGDSAMYLCASSLDVTTYEQYFGPGTRLTVT.